The present T cell receptor beta chain was sequenced within a study of cytomegalovirus exposure and HLA in healthy donors. Researchers ran the PCR with 60 Vbeta and 13 Jbeta primers. Sequencing used immunoSEQ multiplex PCR; TCRdb keeps in-frame clones, though not all of them. The table shows more than 60,000 clones, with just under 80% occurring only once. Findings and limits, study-wide: It is likely that the observed cluster of highly shared sequence variants was a sequencing artifact. Reports indicate that TCR beta sequences accurately predicted the HLA-A and HLA-B alleles of most subjects. Later analysis identified a missense DCLRE1C variant that was linked to TCR beta V- and J-gene trimming. The study assumed roughly uniform donor sequencing depth for presence/absence analyses.

For this clone: Its target is unknown.

CDR3 length: 13 amino acids. In germline, CDR1 is MDHEN, CDR2 SYDVKM. V shed 2 bases and J 5 bases; nucleotides not matched to a gene: 2. The chain uses TRBV28 and TRBJ2-5, with 7 bases identical to TRBD2. This receptor was identified in a woman in her thirties or forties in good health and CMV-seropositive. The source material was PBMCs. CDR3: CASSLRGVETQYF. CDR3 sequence (DNA): TGTGCCAGCAGTTTACGGGGGGTGGAGACCCAGTACTTC.